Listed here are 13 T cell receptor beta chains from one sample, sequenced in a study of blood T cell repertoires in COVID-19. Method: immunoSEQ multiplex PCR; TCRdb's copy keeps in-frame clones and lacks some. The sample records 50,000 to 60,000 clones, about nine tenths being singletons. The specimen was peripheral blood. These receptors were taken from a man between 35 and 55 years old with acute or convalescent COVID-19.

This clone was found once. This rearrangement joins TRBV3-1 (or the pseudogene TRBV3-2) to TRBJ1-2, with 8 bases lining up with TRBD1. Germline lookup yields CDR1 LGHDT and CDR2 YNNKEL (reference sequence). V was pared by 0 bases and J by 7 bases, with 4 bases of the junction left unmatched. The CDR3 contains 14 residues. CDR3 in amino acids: CASSQEQGVSGYTF. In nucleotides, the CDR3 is TGTGCCAGCAGCCAAGAACAGGGGGTGAGTGGCTACACCTTC.

The CDR3 bases are TGTGCCAGCAGCTTGGGTAGCGGGGGCTCCTACAATGAGCAGTTCTTC. This translates into CASSLGSGGSYNEQFF. V and J are TRBV5-4 and TRBJ2-1, with 9 bases aligning to TRBD2. The V gene's germline CDR1 is SGHNT and CDR2 YYREEE (reference sequence). The CDR3 contains 16 residues. V shed 0 bases, J shed 0 bases, and the junction held 1 base outside the gene matches.

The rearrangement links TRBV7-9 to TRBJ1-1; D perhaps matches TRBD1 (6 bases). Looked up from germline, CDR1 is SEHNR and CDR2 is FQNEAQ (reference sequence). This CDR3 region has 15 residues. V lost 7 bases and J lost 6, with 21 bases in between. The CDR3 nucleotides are TGTGCCAGCAACGATAAGGGGGGAGGGATGGCTGAAGCTTTCTTT. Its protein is CASNDKGGGMAEAFF.

Written as DNA, the CDR3 is TGTGCCAGCAACCACGGGGGGCAGATATCGAGGTGGACTGAAGCTTTCTTT. It yields the protein CASNHGGQISRWTEAFF. The chain uses TRBV7-9 and TRBJ1-1, with a possible D match to TRBD1 (6 bases). The V end lost 7 bases, the J end lost 5 bases, and 26 bases lay between the germline ends. The CDR3 contains 17 residues. Germline assignment: CDR1 SEHNR and CDR2 FQNEAQ (reference sequence).

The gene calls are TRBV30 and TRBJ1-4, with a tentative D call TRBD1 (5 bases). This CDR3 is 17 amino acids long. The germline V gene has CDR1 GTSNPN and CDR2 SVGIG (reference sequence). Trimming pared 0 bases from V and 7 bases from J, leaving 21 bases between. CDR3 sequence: CAWSVGMPVTVIEKLFF. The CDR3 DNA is TGTGCCTGGAGTGTAGGGATGCCGGTGACAGTGATTGAAAAACTGTTTTTT.

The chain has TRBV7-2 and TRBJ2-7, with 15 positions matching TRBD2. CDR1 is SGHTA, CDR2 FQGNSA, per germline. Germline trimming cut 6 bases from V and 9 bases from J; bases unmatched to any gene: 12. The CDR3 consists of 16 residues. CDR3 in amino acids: CASRWGLAGGGTGQYF. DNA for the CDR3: TGTGCCAGCAGATGGGGACTAGCGGGAGGTGGTACGGGGCAGTACTTC.

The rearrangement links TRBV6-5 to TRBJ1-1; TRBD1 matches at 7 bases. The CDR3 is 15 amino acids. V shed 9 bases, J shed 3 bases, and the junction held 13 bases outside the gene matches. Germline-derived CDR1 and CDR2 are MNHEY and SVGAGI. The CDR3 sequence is CASEQGPKVDTEAFF. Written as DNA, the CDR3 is TGTGCCAGTGAACAGGGGCCCAAGGTCGACACTGAAGCTTTCTTT.

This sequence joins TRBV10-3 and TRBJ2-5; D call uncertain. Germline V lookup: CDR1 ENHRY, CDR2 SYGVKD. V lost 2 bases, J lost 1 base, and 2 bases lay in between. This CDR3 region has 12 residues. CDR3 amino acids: CAISERQETQYF. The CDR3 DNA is TGTGCCATCAGTGAGCGCCAAGAGACCCAGTACTTC.

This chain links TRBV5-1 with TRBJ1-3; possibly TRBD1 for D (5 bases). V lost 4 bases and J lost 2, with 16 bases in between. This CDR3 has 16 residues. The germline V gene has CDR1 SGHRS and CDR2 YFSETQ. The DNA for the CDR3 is TGCGCCAGCAGCCTCCAATCAGGGTACACTGGAAACACCATATATTTT. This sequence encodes CASSLQSGYTGNTIYF.

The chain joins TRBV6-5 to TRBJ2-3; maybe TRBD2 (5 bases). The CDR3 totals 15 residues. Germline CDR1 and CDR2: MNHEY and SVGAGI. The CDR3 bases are TGTGCTATACGGGCTAGTCGGGGTAGCACAGATACGCAGTATTTT. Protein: CAIRASRGSTDTQYF.

The CDR3 sequence is CASSRGTGGLNTIYF. CDR3 DNA: TGTGCCAGCAGCCGGGGGACAGGGGGGTTGAACACCATATATTTT. This chain uses TRBV5-8 with TRBJ1-3, with 11 bases matching TRBD1. V dropped 4 bases and J dropped 7; count of bases not matched to a gene: 7. The CDR3 contains 15 residues. Germline V gene sequence: CDR1 SGHTS, CDR2 YDEGEE.

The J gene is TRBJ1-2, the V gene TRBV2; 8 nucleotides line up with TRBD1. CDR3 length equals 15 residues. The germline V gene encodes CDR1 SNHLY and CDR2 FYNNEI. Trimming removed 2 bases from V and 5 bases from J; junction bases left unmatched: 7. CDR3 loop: CASSEPQGEGYGYTF. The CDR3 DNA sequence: TGTGCCAGCAGTGAACCACAGGGGGAGGGGTATGGCTACACCTTC.

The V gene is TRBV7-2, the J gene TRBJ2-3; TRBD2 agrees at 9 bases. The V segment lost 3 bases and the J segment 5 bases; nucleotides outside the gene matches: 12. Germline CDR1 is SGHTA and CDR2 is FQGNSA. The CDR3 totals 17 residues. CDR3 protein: CASSFQGLAGIGDTQYF. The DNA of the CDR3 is TGTGCCAGCAGCTTCCAGGGACTAGCAGGAATTGGAGATACGCAGTATTTT.